The clone carrying this T cell receptor (beta chain) was seen only once. This entry belongs to a study of blood T cell repertoires in COVID-19. Looking at the study overall: Italy, Spain and the United States were the sources of the convalescent and acute COVID-19 samples. T cells, B-cell-depleted T cells, or PBMCs supplied cDNA or gDNA.

V lost 6 bases and J lost 3, with 18 bases in between. Germline V CDR1 and CDR2: MNHNS, SASEGT. The CDR3 totals 16 residues. Authors' data handling: Amplification of reference gene primers provided the estimated nucleated cell counts. The table came from immunoSEQ multiplex PCR; TCRdb's copy has only in-frame clones and leaves some out. The V and J calls and clone size were taken over from that table, and D and trimming were inferred from the DNA. The sample contains about 150,000 clones, roughly 84% of which appear only once. This rearrangement joins TRBV6-1 to TRBJ1-5; a weak D match, TRBD1 (5 bases). Sequenced input: peripheral blood. The TCR was taken from a young man with active or convalescent COVID-19. CDR3 coding DNA: TGTGCCAGCAGAGAAACGACAGCTTCCTTCAATCAGCCCCAGCATTTT. Translated, it gives CASRETTASFNQPQHF.